Each of the 30 T cell receptor beta chains below was sequenced from the same sample in a study of OX40 agonist ivuxolimab in advanced cancers. Here immunoSEQ multiplex PCR was the method, and the copy in TCRdb shows in-frame clones only, minus some. The sample carries more than 45,000 clones, 80% to 90% recorded once. The sequencing here drew on CD4+ or CD8+ T cells sorted from blood, taken in a trial of the OX40 agonist ivuxolimab. These receptors came from an adult with an advanced solid tumor such as melanoma, head and neck, liver or kidney cancer.

V and J are TRBV21-1 and TRBJ2-1; the table's D call of TRBD2 was not tested on the DNA. TRBV21-1 is reported as a pseudogene. The CDR3 consists of 17 residues. The CDR3 protein is CASSKVRGLAGPDEQFF. CDR3 nucleotide sequence: TGTGCCAGCAGCAAAGTACGGGGGCTAGCGGGGCCCGATGAGCAGTTCTTC.

The chain is built from TRBV18 and TRBJ2-3; no reliable D call. The germline V gene has CDR1 KGHSH and CDR2 LQKENI. V was pared by 3 bases and J by 2 bases, with 6 bases between. CDR3 length equals 13 residues. Here the CDR3 DNA reads TGTGCCAGCTCACCCCCGACCACAGATACGCAGTATTTT. This gives the protein CASSPPTTDTQYF. The whole variable domain, filled in from reference TRBV18 and TRBJ2-3, reads NAGVMQNPRHLVRRRGQEARLRCSPMKGHSHVYWYRQLPEEGLKFMVYLQKENIIDESGMPKERFSAEFPKEGPSILRIQQVVRGDSAAYFCASSPPTTDTQYFGPGTRLTVL.

This chain links TRBV2 with TRBJ2-1; 8 bases are shared with TRBD2. Germline V CDR1 and CDR2: SNHLY, FYNNEI. The CDR3 sequence is 15 residues long. V was clipped by 2 bases and J by 5 bases; unmatched bases: 5. Written as DNA, the CDR3 is TGTGCCAGCAGTGAACGGTTAGCGGGACACAATGAGCAGTTCTTC. Protein product: CASSERLAGHNEQFF.

The V gene is TRBV2, the J gene TRBJ1-6, with D tentatively TRBD1 (6 bases). V was cut by 4 bases and J by 7 bases, with 8 bases left in between. Germline assignment: CDR1 SNHLY and CDR2 FYNNEI. The CDR3 spans 13 residues. CDR3 amino acids: CASSGGGNSPLHF. CDR3 DNA sequence: TGTGCCAGCAGTGGAGGGGGGAATTCACCCCTCCACTTT.

This chain connects TRBV23-1 to TRBJ2-3; 15 bases line up with TRBD2. TRBV23-1 is annotated as an ORF whose role is uncertain. CDR3 length equals 21 residues. The V gene end was trimmed by 0 bases and the J gene end by 3 bases; junction bases not matched to a gene: 13. CDR3 loop: CASSQSGGAGLAGGPTDTQYF. DNA for the CDR3: TGCGCCAGCAGTCAATCTGGGGGCGCGGGACTAGCGGGAGGACCAACAGATACGCAGTATTTT.

V usage is TRBV19 and J usage is TRBJ2-7; 8 nucleotides line up with TRBD1. The germline CDR1 and CDR2 sequences are LNHDA and SQIVND (reference sequence). The CDR3 sequence is 14 residues long. Losses at the gene ends were 6 bases for V and 2 bases for J; bases not matched to a gene: 6. The CDR3 bases are TGTGCCAGTAGCCACAGGGGGAGGCCCTACGAGCAGTACGTC. Its protein product is CASSHRGRPYEQYV.

Points on this clone: Other DNA sequences within the sample encode an identical CDR3. The chain carries TRBV11-2 and TRBJ2-7, with 7 nucleotides matching TRBD1. After removal of 5 bases from V and 2 bases from J, the junction contained 3 bases not matched to a gene. The CDR3 is 13 amino acids. CDR1 and CDR2 from the germline V gene are SGHAT and FQNNGV. The CDR3 is CASSLGQTYEQYV. CDR3 DNA: TGTGCCAGCAGCCTGGGACAGACCTACGAGCAGTACGTC.

The chain couples TRBV11-2 to TRBJ1-2; the match to TRBD1 covers 10 bases. J gave up 8 bases and V 1 base, and 4 bases lay outside the gene matches. Germline V gene sequence: CDR1 SGHAT, CDR2 FQNNGV. This CDR3 region has 14 residues. CDR3 nucleotide sequence: TGTGCCAGCAGCTTAGGACAGGGGGCGCGCGGCTACACCTTC. This sequence encodes CASSLGQGARGYTF.

This sequence joins TRBV28 and TRBJ2-7; TRBD1 or TRBD2 may be the D gene (5 bases each). V lost 7 bases and J lost 4, with 23 bases in between. Per germline, CDR1 MDHEN and CDR2 SYDVKM. The CDR3 totals 16 residues. The DNA of the CDR3 is TGTGCCAGCACCGCAAGGGACGGGTATTCGGGGTACGAGCAGTACTTC. This encodes CASTARDGYSGYEQYF.

The chain recombines TRBV4-3 with TRBJ2-1; the D is unclear. With 1 base removed from V and 6 bases from J, the gap between germline ends came to 10 bases. Germline V gene lookup returns CDR1 LGHNA and CDR2 YSLEER. The CDR3 covers 14 residues. CDR3 nucleotides: TGCGCCAGCAGCCAAGGGCTGGCCTTCAATGAGCAGTTCTTC. Its translation: CASSQGLAFNEQFF.

The gene calls are TRBV28 and TRBJ2-2; D gene uncertain. This CDR3 contains 16 residues. Trimming took 2 bases from V and 2 from J, leaving 12 bases between them. The germline CDR1 and CDR2 sequences are MDHEN and SYDVKM. DNA of the CDR3: TGTGCCAGCAGTTTAGGGTATACGGCAAACACCGGGGAGCTGTTTTTT. Protein: CASSLGYTANTGELFF.

The chain has TRBV7-9 and TRBJ2-5; 7 positions agree with TRBD1. The junction had 2 bases not matched to a gene; V was cut back by 4 bases and J by 3 bases. Germline V CDR1 and CDR2: SEHNR, FQNEAQ (reference sequence). This CDR3 region has 13 residues. CDR3 sequence: CASSWDRKETQYF. DNA of the CDR3: TGTGCCAGCAGCTGGGACAGAAAAGAGACCCAGTACTTC. The variable domain in full, with the rest retrieved from reference TRBV7-9 and TRBJ2-5, is DTGVSQNPRHKITKRGQNVTFRCDPISEHNRLYWYRQTLGQGPEFLTYFQNEAQLEKSRLLSDRFSAERPKGSFSTLEIQRTEQGDSAMYLCASSWDRKETQYFGPGTRLLVL.

V usage is TRBV10-3 and J usage is TRBJ1-1, with 9 positions matching TRBD1. This CDR3 contains 15 residues. The junction had 7 bases not matched to a gene; V was cut back by 4 bases and J by 4 bases. Germline V gene data show CDR1 as ENHRY and CDR2 as SYGVKD. In DNA, the CDR3 is TGTGCCATCAGTGGGGCTGACAGGGGGATCACTGAAGCTTTCTTT. Translating it yields CAISGADRGITEAFF.

The chain is built from TRBV25-1 and TRBJ2-2; D might be TRBD2 (6 bases). CDR1 is MGHDK and CDR2 is SYGVNS in the germline V gene. The germline V and J ends were trimmed by 6 bases and 5 bases, with 16 bases remaining between them. CDR3 length: 15 amino acids. CDR3 DNA: TGTGCCAGCAGATCTTACGGGAGTGAAACCGGGGAGCTGTTTTTT. Its translation is CASRSYGSETGELFF.

CDR3 nucleotides: TGTGCCAGCAGCTTGGGAGGAGGGCTAGCGGGAGACCCATACAATGAGCAGTTCTTC. This encodes CASSLGGGLAGDPYNEQFF. V is TRBV5-6 and J is TRBJ2-1; 10 bases are a match to TRBD2. Germline assignment: CDR1 SGHDT and CDR2 YYEEEE. The CDR3 runs to 19 residues. The V segment lost 0 bases and the J segment 4 bases; nucleotides outside the gene matches: 13.

V and J are TRBV19 and TRBJ2-2; 10 nucleotides align to TRBD2. The germline gives CDR1 LNHDA, CDR2 SQIVND (reference sequence). With V trimmed by 4 bases and J by 2 bases, 1 base remained unmatched. CDR3 length: 15 residues. The CDR3 DNA follows: TGTGCCAGTAGTAGACTAGCGGGTAACACCGGGGAGCTGTTTTTT. The encoded protein is CASSRLAGNTGELFF.

The J gene is TRBJ2-7, the V gene TRBV7-8; D gene uncertain. V dropped 3 bases and J dropped 7 bases, with 10 bases sitting between them. In germline, CDR1 is SGHVS, CDR2 FQNEAQ. The CDR3 contains 12 residues. CDR3 region: CASSFLGREQYV. The CDR3 DNA is TGTGCCAGCAGCTTTCTTGGACGGGAGCAGTACGTC.

J is TRBJ2-3 and V is TRBV9; 7 bases are a match to TRBD2. The ends lost 1 base at V and 3 bases at J; junction bases unmatched: 8. CDR3 length: 16 amino acids. CDR1 is SGDLS and CDR2 is YYNGEE in the germline V gene. The CDR3 is CASSVSWRESTDTQYF. The CDR3 coding sequence is TGTGCCAGCAGCGTATCCTGGCGGGAGAGTACAGATACGCAGTATTTT.

The chain combines TRBV28 with TRBJ2-7; D is tentatively TRBD1 or TRBD2 (5 bases each). Trimming took off 3 bases at V and 0 bases at J, with 9 bases between the two ends. Germline V lookup: CDR1 MDHEN, CDR2 SYDVKM. The length of the CDR3 is 14 residues. The CDR3 spells CASSFFGASYEQYF. The CDR3 region has the DNA TGTGCCAGCAGTTTTTTCGGGGCCTCCTACGAGCAGTACTTC.

V gene TRBV9 combines with J gene TRBJ1-2, with TRBD1 as a possible D gene (5 bases). The V gene's germline CDR1 is SGDLS and CDR2 YYNGEE. The CDR3 runs to 11 residues. V was shortened by 3 bases and J by 11 bases, with 11 bases between the two germline ends. The CDR3 sequence: CASSAGGGYTF. CDR3 in DNA: TGTGCCAGCAGCGCGGGTGGGGGTTACACCTTC.

This clone was observed a handful of times. The chain employs TRBV27 and TRBJ1-1; TRBD1 might be the D (6 bases). In germline, CDR1 is MNHEY, CDR2 SMNVEV (reference sequence). Trimming removed 4 bases at V and 5 bases at J, with 8 bases between. There are 12 residues in the CDR3. Here the CDR3 reads CASSSRGTEAFF. In DNA, the CDR3 is TGTGCCAGCAGTTCAAGGGGGACTGAAGCTTTCTTT.

The chain combines TRBV27 with TRBJ2-1, with 9 bases aligning to TRBD2. CDR3 size: 16 residues. V trimming: 6 bases; J trimming: 6 bases; junction bases outside the gene matches: 12. The germline CDR1 and CDR2 sequences are MNHEY and SMNVEV (reference sequence). CDR3 DNA sequence: TGTGCCAGCAGCTTTACGTCTCTAGCGGGGACCAATGAGCAGTTCTTC. This codes for CASSFTSLAGTNEQFF.

This chain links TRBV6-5 with TRBJ2-3, with unresolved D. CDR3 length: 13 amino acids. Germline V gene lookup returns CDR1 MNHEY and CDR2 SVGAGI. Trimming left V 5 bases short and J 4 bases short, with 10 bases between. The CDR3 sequence is CASSPGLPDTQYF. The CDR3 bases are TGTGCCAGCAGTCCCGGGCTCCCAGATACGCAGTATTTT.

The rearrangement joins TRBV19 to TRBJ2-2; no reliable D call. The CDR3 has 13 amino acids. V lost 3 bases to trimming and J lost 7 bases, with 9 bases between them. Germline V gives CDR1 LNHDA, CDR2 SQIVND (reference sequence). The CDR3 spells CASSMGWGGELFF. The CDR3 DNA reads as TGTGCCAGTAGTATGGGCTGGGGCGGGGAGCTGTTTTTT.

This clone was recorded only once. The V call is TRBV27, the J call TRBJ1-6; D call uncertain. Germline CDR1 and CDR2: MNHEY and SMNVEV (reference sequence). The V gene lost 2 bases and the J gene lost 7 bases, with 6 bases spanning the gap. The CDR3 contains 13 residues. The CDR3 protein is CASSLGYNSPLHF. DNA for the CDR3: TGTGCCAGCAGTTTAGGGTACAATTCACCCCTCCACTTT.

This clone was detected once. V usage is TRBV9 and J usage is TRBJ2-3, with D unresolved. Trimming shortened V by 4 bases and J by 0 bases, and 15 bases separated the two germline ends. The CDR3 covers 16 residues. Germline V CDR1 and CDR2: SGDLS, YYNGEE. The CDR3 coding sequence is TGTGCCAGCAGCCCCTTGCCGGCCACTAGCACAGATACGCAGTATTTT. It specifies CASSPLPATSTDTQYF.

The chain joins TRBV19 to TRBJ2-5; weak D call: TRBD2 (5 bases). The germline V and J ends were trimmed by 3 bases and 1 base, with 12 bases remaining between them. Germline V gene data show CDR1 as LNHDA and CDR2 as SQIVND (reference sequence). This CDR3 comprises 15 residues. CDR3 coding DNA: TGTGCCAGTAGTATCGCGGGTATACCCCAAGAGACCCAGTACTTC. Residues: CASSIAGIPQETQYF.

V and J are TRBV28 and TRBJ1-3; D is undetermined. This CDR3 has 13 residues. Trimming stripped 5 bases from V and 0 bases from J, with 5 bases between. In germline, CDR1 is MDHEN, CDR2 SYDVKM. In DNA form, the CDR3 reads TGTGCCAGCAGTCGCCCCTCTGGAAACACCATATATTTT. It is translated as CASSRPSGNTIYF. The whole variable domain, filled in from reference TRBV28 and TRBJ1-3, reads DVKVTQSSRYLVKRTGEKVFLECVQDMDHENMFWYRQDPGLGLRLIYFSYDVKMKEKGDIPEGYSVSREKKERFSLILESASTNQTSMYLCASSRPSGNTIYFGEGSWLTVV.

This chain links TRBV28 with TRBJ1-5; 7 nucleotides line up with TRBD1. This CDR3 is built from 16 residues. The V segment lost 6 bases and the J segment 5 bases; nucleotides outside the gene matches: 13. Per germline, CDR1 MDHEN and CDR2 SYDVKM. CDR3 sequence reads: CASRRWGGGADQPQHF. Written as DNA, the CDR3 is TGTGCCAGCAGGCGCTGGGGAGGGGGCGCCGATCAGCCCCAGCATTTT.

The CDR3 here is CASSLSTGTYNEQFF. The CDR3 region has the DNA TGTGCCAGTAGCCTCTCAACAGGTACCTACAATGAGCAGTTCTTC. J is TRBJ2-1 and V is TRBV19; D perhaps matches TRBD1 (5 bases). Germline CDR1 and CDR2: LNHDA and SQIVND (reference sequence). CDR3 size: 15 residues. V lost 6 bases to trimming and J lost 2 bases, with 14 bases between them.